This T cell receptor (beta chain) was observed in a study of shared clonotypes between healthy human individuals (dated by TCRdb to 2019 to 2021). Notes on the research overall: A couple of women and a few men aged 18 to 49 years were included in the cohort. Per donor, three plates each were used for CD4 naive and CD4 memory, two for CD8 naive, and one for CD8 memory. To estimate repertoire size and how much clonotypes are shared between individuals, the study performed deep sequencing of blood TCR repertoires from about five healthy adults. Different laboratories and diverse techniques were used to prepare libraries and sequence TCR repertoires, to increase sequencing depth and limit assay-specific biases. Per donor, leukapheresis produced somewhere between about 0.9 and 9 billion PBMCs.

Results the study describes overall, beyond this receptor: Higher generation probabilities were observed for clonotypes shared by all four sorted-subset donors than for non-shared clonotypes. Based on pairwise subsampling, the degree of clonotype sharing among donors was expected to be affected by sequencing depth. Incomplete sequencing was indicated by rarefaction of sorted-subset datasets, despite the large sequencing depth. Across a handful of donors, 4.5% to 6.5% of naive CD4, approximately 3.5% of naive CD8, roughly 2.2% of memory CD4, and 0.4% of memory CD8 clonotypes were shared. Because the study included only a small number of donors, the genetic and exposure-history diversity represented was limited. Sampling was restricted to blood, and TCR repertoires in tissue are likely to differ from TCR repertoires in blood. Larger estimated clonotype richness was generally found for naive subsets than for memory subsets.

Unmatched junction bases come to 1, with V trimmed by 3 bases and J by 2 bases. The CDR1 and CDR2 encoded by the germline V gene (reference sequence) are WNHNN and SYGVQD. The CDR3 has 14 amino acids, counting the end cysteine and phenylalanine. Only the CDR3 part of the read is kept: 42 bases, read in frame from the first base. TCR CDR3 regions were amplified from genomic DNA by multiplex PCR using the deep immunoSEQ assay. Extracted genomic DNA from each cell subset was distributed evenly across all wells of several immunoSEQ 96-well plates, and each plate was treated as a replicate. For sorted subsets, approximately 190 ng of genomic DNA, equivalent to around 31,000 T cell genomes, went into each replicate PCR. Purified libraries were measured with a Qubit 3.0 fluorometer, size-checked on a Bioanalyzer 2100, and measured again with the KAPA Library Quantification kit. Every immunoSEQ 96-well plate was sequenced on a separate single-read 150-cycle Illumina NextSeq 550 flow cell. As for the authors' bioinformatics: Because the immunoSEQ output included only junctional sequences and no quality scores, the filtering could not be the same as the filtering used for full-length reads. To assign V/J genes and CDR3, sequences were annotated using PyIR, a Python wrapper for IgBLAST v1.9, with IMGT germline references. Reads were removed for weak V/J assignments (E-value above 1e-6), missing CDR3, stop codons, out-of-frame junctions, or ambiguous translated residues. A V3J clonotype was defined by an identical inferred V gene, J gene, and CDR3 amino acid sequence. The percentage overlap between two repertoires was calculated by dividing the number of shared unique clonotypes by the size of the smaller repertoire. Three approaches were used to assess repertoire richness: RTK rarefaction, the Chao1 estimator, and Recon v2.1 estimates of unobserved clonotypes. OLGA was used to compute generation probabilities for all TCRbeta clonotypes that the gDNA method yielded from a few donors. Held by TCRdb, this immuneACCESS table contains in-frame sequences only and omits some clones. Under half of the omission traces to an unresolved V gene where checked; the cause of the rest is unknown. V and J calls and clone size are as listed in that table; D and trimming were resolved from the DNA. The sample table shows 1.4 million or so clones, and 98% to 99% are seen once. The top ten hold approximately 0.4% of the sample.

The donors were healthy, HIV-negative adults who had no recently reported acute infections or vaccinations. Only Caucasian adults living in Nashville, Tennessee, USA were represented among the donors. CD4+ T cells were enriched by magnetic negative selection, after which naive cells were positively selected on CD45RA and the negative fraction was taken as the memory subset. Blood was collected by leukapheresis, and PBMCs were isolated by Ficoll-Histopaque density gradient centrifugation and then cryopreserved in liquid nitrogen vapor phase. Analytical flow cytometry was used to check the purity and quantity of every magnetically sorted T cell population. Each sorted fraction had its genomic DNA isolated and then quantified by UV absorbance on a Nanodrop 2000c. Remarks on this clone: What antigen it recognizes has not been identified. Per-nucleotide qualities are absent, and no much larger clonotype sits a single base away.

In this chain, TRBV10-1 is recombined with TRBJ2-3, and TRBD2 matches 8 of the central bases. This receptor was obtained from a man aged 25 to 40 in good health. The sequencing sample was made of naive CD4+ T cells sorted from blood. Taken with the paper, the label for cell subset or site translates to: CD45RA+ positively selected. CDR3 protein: CASSDSGNTDTQYF. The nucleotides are TGCGCCAGCAGTGATAGCGGGAACACAGATACGCAGTATTTT.